This is a list of T cell receptor beta chains from one sample in a study of T cells in Graves' hyperthyroidism and ophthalmopathy. MiXCR, applied by TCRdb to the multiplex PCR reads, yields one record per CDR3 protein. The table lists hundreds of thousands of distinct CDR3 sequences, about 20% of them singletons. Sequencing was done on a sample of blood. Receptors originate from a man in his forties with Graves' ophthalmopathy. CDR3s include the opening cysteine and the closing phenylalanine or tryptophan. A D gene is named only where the DNA matches it firmly. Some rows mark clone size as missing; the rest say once, few, many or name a class of expanded clone.

TRBV24-1,-,TRBJ1-1,many,TGTGCCACCAGTGATTTGCATAACCAGGCAGGGCATGAAGCTTTCTTT,CATSDLHNQAGHEAFF
TRBV18,TRBD1,TRBJ1-6,-,TGTGCCAGCTCACCCGGACAGGCAAATAATTCACCCCTCCACTTT,CASSPGQANNSPLHF
TRBV20-1,TRBD2,TRBJ2-5,many,TGCAGTGCTAAGCCGGGGGGGCCGGAGACCCAGTACTTC,CSAKPGGPETQYF
TRBV28,TRBD2,TRBJ2-2,few,TGTGCCAGCAGAACTTTAGCGGGATACACCGGGGAGCTGTTTTTT,CASRTLAGYTGELFF
TRBV2,TRBD1,TRBJ1-1,many,TGTGCCAGCAGCGGACAGGGCCGAAGCACTGAAGCTTTCTTT,CASSGQGRSTEAFF
TRBV6-1,-,TRBJ2-1,-,TGTGCCAGCAGTGGACTCGGTGAGCAGTTCTTC,CASSGLGEQFF
TRBV4-1,-,TRBJ2-3,-,TGCGCCAGCAGCCACCATCGAGCATTCACAGATACGCAGTATTTT,CASSHHRAFTDTQYF
TRBV7-9,-,TRBJ2-1,many,TGTGCCAGCAGCCTCCACCCCTACAATGAGCAGTTCTTC,CASSLHPYNEQFF
TRBV6-1,-,TRBJ2-7,-,TGTGCCAGCGCCCGCGCGAGCTCCTACGAGCAGTACTTC,CASARASSYEQYF
TRBV3-1,-,TRBJ1-5,many,TGTGCCAGCAGCCAAGTGGGACAGCCCCAGCATTTT,CASSQVGQPQHF
TRBV20-1,TRBD1,TRBJ2-7,many,TGCAGTGCGTCAACAGGGGGAAGCCCCTACGAGCAGTACTTC,CSASTGGSPYEQYF
TRBV28,-,TRBJ2-3,few,TGTGCCAGCAGTTTCGATTCAGATACGCAGTATTTT,CASSFDSDTQYF
TRBV30,-,TRBJ2-2,-,TGTGCCTGGAGAGAATTCAGGCGGTCGGCCGTCACCGGGGAGCTGTTTTTT,CAWREFRRSAVTGELFF
TRBV7-3,TRBD2,TRBJ2-2,-,TGTGCCAGCAGCTTATTGGCGGGAGGCGCGAACACCGGGGAGCTGTTTTTT,CASSLLAGGANTGELFF
TRBV15,-,TRBJ2-1,few,TGTGCCACCAGCAGAGATGTTGGGGGAAACAATGAGCAGTTCTTC,CATSRDVGGNNEQFF
TRBV12-3/TRBV12-4,TRBD2,TRBJ2-3,many,TGTGCCAGCAGTTCGCCGGGCACTAGCGGGGGATTCACAGATACGCAGTATTTT,CASSSPGTSGGFTDTQYF
TRBV18,-,TRBJ2-7,few,TGTGCCAGCTCACCATTGAGCGGCTACGAGCAGTACTTC,CASSPLSGYEQYF
TRBV2,-,TRBJ2-1,few,TGTGCCAGCAGTCGGGACATAAATGAGCAGTTCTTC,CASSRDINEQFF
TRBV7-2,-,TRBJ1-6,-,TGTGCCAGCAGCTTATGGGGTGATTCACCCCTCCACTTT,CASSLWGDSPLHF
TRBV7-2,-,TRBJ2-5,many,TGTGCCAGCAGGTCCCAAGAGACCCAGTACTTC,CASRSQETQYF
TRBV5-5,-,TRBJ2-2,few,TGTGCCAGCAGCTTGTGGCTAGTCGTCGGGGAGCTGTTTTTT,CASSLWLVVGELFF
TRBV6-2/TRBV6-3,TRBD2,TRBJ2-5,-,TGTGCCAGCAGTTACCGTCCAGCGGGAAGTTTGAAGACCCAGTACTTC,CASSYRPAGSLKTQYF
TRBV20-1,-,TRBJ1-1,-,TGCAGTGCTAGGGGACGGGCCATGAACACTGAAGCTTTCTTT,CSARGRAMNTEAFF
TRBV7-2,-,TRBJ1-6,-,TGTGCCAGCAGCTCCGGACAGCTCATTCACTTT,CASSSGQLIHF
TRBV24-1,-,TRBJ2-1,-,TGTGCCACCAGTCCATACACGGGAAGGAATGAGCAGTTCTTC,CATSPYTGRNEQFF
TRBV19,-,TRBJ2-5,-,TGTGCCAGTAGTATCCCCGGGACTGTACTTCTCCAAGAGACCCAGTACTTC,CASSIPGTVLLQETQYF
TRBV7-2,-,TRBJ2-3,many,TGTGCCAGCAGCCCTGGACCGGGGGCCAACACAGATACGCAGTATTTT,CASSPGPGANTDTQYF
TRBV2,-,TRBJ2-5,many,TGTGCCAGCAGTGTAGGGGACCGGGATTCCCAGTACTTC,CASSVGDRDSQYF
TRBV5-1,-,TRBJ2-2,many,TGTGCCAGCAGCTCGCAGGGGACAGGGGAGCTGTTTTTT,CASSSQGTGELFF
TRBV28,TRBD1,TRBJ2-5,-,TGTGCCAGCAGCCAACAGGGGAGTCAAGAGACCCAGTACTTC,CASSQQGSQETQYF
TRBV13,TRBD1,TRBJ2-2,-,TGTGCCAGCCAGCTGGGGACAGGGAACACCGGGGAGCTGTTTTTT,CASQLGTGNTGELFF